Shown below are 20 T cell receptor beta chains from a single sample sequenced in a study of T cell responses to AZD1222 COVID-19 vaccine. The assay was immunoSEQ multiplex PCR, and TCRdb's table has in-frame clones only and misses some. The data contain about 82,000 clones, 70% to 90% of them seen just once; the ten biggest clones take up 9.5% to 13%. The source was peripheral blood, collected 28 days after the second AZD1222 dose. These TCRs come from an adult who received the AZD1222 COVID-19 vaccine.

This clone has only one observation. This sequence joins TRBV6-1 and TRBJ1-2; D is perhaps TRBD1 (5 bases). Trimming cost V 2 bases and J 12 bases, with 10 bases left between them. CDR3 length equals 11 residues. Germline V gene lookup returns CDR1 MNHNS and CDR2 SASEGT. CDR3 in DNA: TGTGCCAGCAGTGAAAATGGGGGGGACACCTTC. Translated: CASSENGGDTF.

In its sample, this clone was seen once. The chain employs TRBV18 and TRBJ2-3; no reliable D call. Trimming pared 6 bases from V and 6 bases from J, leaving 13 bases between. The CDR3 is made up of 13 amino acids. Germline values: CDR1 KGHSH, CDR2 LQKENI. Here the CDR3 DNA reads TGTGCCAGCTCTCGAGATTTCGTGGATACGCAGTATTTT. Amino acid sequence: CASSRDFVDTQYF.

The chain has TRBV6-5 and TRBJ2-7; D may be TRBD2 (5 bases). Germline V CDR1 and CDR2: MNHEY, SVGAGI. CDR3 size: 12 residues. Deletions cut 4 bases from V and 3 bases from J, with 7 bases between. CDR3 coding DNA: TGTGCCAGCAGTTCCGGGGTCTACGAGCAGTACTTC. The encoded protein is CASSSGVYEQYF.

This chain joins TRBV29-1 and TRBJ1-1, with 9 bases matching TRBD1. Germline values: CDR1 SQVTM, CDR2 ANQGSEA. After removal of 7 bases from V and 2 bases from J, the junction contained 2 bases not matched to a gene. This CDR3 contains 12 residues. CDR3 sequence (DNA): TGCAGCGGGGGACAGGGAAACACTGAAGCTTTCTTT. Translating gives CSGGQGNTEAFF.

The rearrangement links TRBV28 to TRBJ2-7; D unclear. The germline gives CDR1 MDHEN, CDR2 SYDVKM. This CDR3 spans 14 amino acids. V shed 6 bases and J shed 1 base, with 13 bases lying between them. The CDR3 DNA reads TGTGCCAGCAGATCCTCTCTCCCTTCCTACGAGCAGTACTTC. It is translated as CASRSSLPSYEQYF.

This clone was seen a few times. This chain uses TRBV7-2 with TRBJ1-2, with TRBD1 matching over 7 bases. The germline V gene encodes CDR1 SGHTA and CDR2 FQGNSA. J gave up 2 bases and V 0 bases, and 6 bases lay outside the gene matches. The CDR3 spans 16 residues. CDR3 residues: CASSLAKAGGNYGYTF. The DNA for the CDR3 is TGTGCCAGCAGCTTAGCAAAGGCAGGGGGGAACTATGGCTACACCTTC.

The chain recombines TRBV5-4 with TRBJ2-1; tentative D call: TRBD2 (5 bases). Trimming stripped 4 bases from V and 6 bases from J, with 8 bases between. Germline values: CDR1 SGHNT, CDR2 YYREEE (reference sequence). This CDR3 spans 12 amino acids. CDR3: CASSRTGNEQFF. CDR3 nucleotides: TGTGCCAGCAGCCGGACTGGCAATGAGCAGTTCTTC.

This chain uses TRBV5-4 with TRBJ2-7, with D possibly being TRBD2 (6 bases). The CDR3 totals 15 residues. V dropped 2 bases and J dropped 5 bases, with 17 bases sitting between them. The germline CDR1 and CDR2 sequences are SGHNT and YYREEE (reference sequence). CDR3 DNA sequence: TGTGCCAGCAGCTTCCGGGACCGCGCGGGGAACGAGCAGTACTTC. Amino acid sequence: CASSFRDRAGNEQYF.

The chain is built from TRBV29-1 and TRBJ2-7; possibly TRBD1 or TRBD2 for D (5 bases each). Trimming left V 3 bases short and J 2 bases short, with 14 bases between. Germline V CDR1 and CDR2: SQVTM, ANQGSEA. There are 14 residues in the CDR3. The CDR3 DNA is TGCAGCGTTGACCGGGACGGGGCTCCCTACGAGCAGTACTTC. Protein sequence: CSVDRDGAPYEQYF.

Written as DNA, the CDR3 is TGTGCCACCAGCAGAGGTCCAGGGGGCCCTGATCAGCCCCAGCATTTT. Protein product: CATSRGPGGPDQPQHF. The chain is built from TRBV15 and TRBJ1-5; 8 nucleotides match TRBD1. This CDR3 has 16 residues. After removal of 1 base from V and 5 bases from J, the junction contained 7 bases not matched to a gene. CDR1 LNHNV and CDR2 YYDKDF come from the germline V gene (reference sequence). The whole variable domain, remainder taken from reference TRBV15 and TRBJ1-5, is DAMVIQNPRYQVTQFGKPVTLSCSQTLNHNVMYWYQQKSSQAPKLLFHYYDKDFNNEADTPDNFQSRRPNTSFCFLDIRSPGLGDTAMYLCATSRGPGGPDQPQHFGDGTRLSIL.

This clone was seen only once. The CDR3 loop reads CAWSAQLDTQYF. In DNA, the CDR3 is TGTGCCTGGAGTGCACAGCTTGATACGCAGTATTTT. The gene calls are TRBV30 and TRBJ2-3; D gene uncertain. The CDR3 loop spans 12 amino acids. The germline V and J ends were trimmed by 1 base and 6 bases, with 8 bases remaining between them. Looked up from germline, CDR1 is GTSNPN and CDR2 is SVGIG (reference sequence). Full variable domain (missing parts from reference TRBV30 and TRBJ2-3): SQTIHQWPATLVQPVGSPLSLECTVEGTSNPNLYWYRQAAGRGLQLLFYSVGIGQISSEVPQNLSASRPQDRQFILSSKKLLLSDSGFYLCAWSAQLDTQYFGPGTRLTVL.

V and J are TRBV7-8 and TRBJ1-6; 7 nucleotides match TRBD1. Germline loops: CDR1 SGHVS, CDR2 FQNEAQ. V lost 5 bases, J lost 7 bases, and 8 bases stayed unmatched. The CDR3 is 15 residues long. CDR3 sequence reads: CASSPYRDRNSPLHF. In nucleotides, the CDR3 is TGTGCCAGCAGCCCCTACCGGGACAGAAATTCACCCCTCCACTTT.

CDR3: CASSLGGPYEQYV. The CDR3 DNA is TGTGCCAGCAGCTTAGGGGGCCCTTACGAGCAGTACGTC. This rearrangement joins TRBV7-2 to TRBJ2-7, with D maybe TRBD1 (5 bases). CDR1 and CDR2 from the germline V gene are SGHTA and FQGNSA. Trimming left V 1 base short and J 4 bases short, with 8 bases between. CDR3 length: 13 amino acids.

This clone was detected only a few times. DNA of the CDR3: TGTGCCAGCAGCGTAGAATTGGGGTCTGGAAACACCATATATTTT. Translating it yields CASSVELGSGNTIYF. The rearrangement joins TRBV9 to TRBJ1-3; no reliable D call. In germline, CDR1 is SGDLS, CDR2 YYNGEE. V was shortened by 0 bases and J by 1 base, with 8 bases between the two germline ends. This CDR3 is 15 amino acids long. The full variable domain, completed using reference TRBV9 and TRBJ1-3, is DSGVTQTPKHLITATGQRVTLRCSPRSGDLSVYWYQQSLDQGLQFLIQYYNGEERAKGNILERFSAQQFPDLHSELNLSSLELGDSALYFCASSVELGSGNTIYFGEGSWLTVV.

The rearrangement joins TRBV7-8 to TRBJ1-1; D remains unclear. V was shortened by 5 bases and J by 11 bases, with 15 bases between the two germline ends. CDR1 and CDR2 from the germline V gene are SGHVS and FQNEAQ. The CDR3 contains 12 residues. CDR3 amino acids: CASSPQAAGAFF. CDR3 in DNA: TGTGCCAGCAGCCCCCAGGCGGCTGGGGCTTTCTTT. Combining the CDR3 with reference TRBV7-8 and TRBJ1-1 gives the whole variable domain GAGVSQSPRYKVAKRGQDVALRCDPISGHVSLFWYQQALGQGPEFLTYFQNEAQLDKSGLPSDRFFAERPEGSVSTLKIQRTQQEDSAVYLCASSPQAAGAFFGQGTRLTVV.

The V gene is TRBV12-3 or TRBV12-4, the J gene TRBJ1-2; D gene ambiguous. The V gene lost 1 base and the J gene lost 4 bases, with 7 bases spanning the gap. The length of the CDR3 is 13 residues. The CDR3 sequence is CASSLDGLYGYTF. The CDR3 bases are TGTGCCAGCAGTTTAGACGGACTCTATGGCTACACCTTC.

This clone appeared a few times. This chain uses TRBV12-5 with TRBJ1-5, with 10 bases lining up with TRBD1. V trimming: 6 bases; J trimming: 7 bases; junction bases outside the gene matches: 6. This CDR3 has 14 amino acids. Germline V gene sequence: CDR1 LGHNT, CDR2 FRNRAP. CDR3 protein: CASGTDRGHQPQHF. The CDR3 nucleotides read TGTGCTAGTGGAACAGACAGGGGGCACCAGCCCCAGCATTTT.

The chain employs TRBV6-5 and TRBJ2-7; maybe TRBD1 (5 bases). V was clipped by 7 bases and J by 3 bases, with 7 bases between them. This CDR3 comprises 11 residues. The germline CDR1 and CDR2 sequences are MNHEY and SVGAGI. CDR3 coding DNA: TGTGCCAGCACAAGGGGCTACGAGCAGTACGTC. It specifies CASTRGYEQYV.

The chain recombines TRBV11-2 with TRBJ2-3, with 9 bases identical to TRBD1. The V and J ends lost 8 bases and 1 base, in that order; junction bases with no gene match: 10. The CDR3 consists of 16 residues. Germline V gives CDR1 SGHAT, CDR2 FQNNGV. In nucleotides, the CDR3 is TGTGCCAGCGGTAGGGGGGGACAGGGAGGCACAGATACGCAGTATTTT. Translation gives CASGRGGQGGTDTQYF.

This chain joins TRBV28 and TRBJ2-1; the D is unclear. In germline, CDR1 is MDHEN, CDR2 SYDVKM. V dropped 6 bases and J dropped 0 bases, with 12 bases sitting between them. CDR3 length: 15 amino acids. This chain's CDR3 is CASSPASSSYNEQFF. The CDR3 coding sequence is TGTGCCAGCAGCCCAGCTTCTAGCTCCTACAATGAGCAGTTCTTC.